A selection of T cell receptor beta chains follows, all from one sample in a study of early T cells in non-severe SARS-CoV-2 infection. TCRdb redid the calling of the 5' RACE reads with MiXCR, one entry per CDR3 protein. The sample contains about 40,000 distinct CDR3 sequences, over 4% of which appear only once. Sequencing used whole blood. Receptor source: an adult who was a healthcare worker with PCR-confirmed SARS-CoV-2 infection or an uninfected control (not recorded which). CDR3s include the opening cysteine and the closing phenylalanine or tryptophan. D genes are given only for firm matches. Clone size is shown for a subset of rows, as once, few, many or a class of expanded clone.

>TRBD2|few|TRBV7-2|TRBJ2-1
TGTGCCAGCAGCCCCAGAGCGGGGGGGCCGTCCTACAATGAGCAGTTCTTC
CASSPRAGGPSYNEQFF
>TRBD2|many|TRBV7-3|TRBJ2-7
TGTGCCAGCAGCCCGCTCGGGACTAGCGTCGCCGAGCAGTACTTC
CASSPLGTSVAEQYF
>-|many|TRBV7-9|TRBJ1-5
TGTGCCAGCAGCTTAGGTCAGGGAGGCCAGCCCCAGCATTTT
CASSLGQGGQPQHF
>-|few|TRBV19|TRBJ1-5
TGTGCCAGTAATGAAGAAGTTACCAGGCCTCGGCATTTT
CASNEEVTRPRHF
>-|medium-sized|TRBV29-1|TRBJ1-1
TGCAGCGTTGGGTCCTCGTGGGGAACTTTCTTT
CSVGSSWGTFF
>-|-|TRBV7-9|TRBJ1-6
TGTGCCAGCAGCACGGACAGAACAAATTCACCCCTCCACTTT
CASSTDRTNSPLHF
>TRBD1|many|TRBV4-3|TRBJ2-2
TGCGCCAGCAGCCAAAGACAGGGGGCGGGGTCGAACACCGGGGAGCTGTTTTTT
CASSQRQGAGSNTGELFF
>TRBD1|once|TRBV7-8|TRBJ2-7
TGTGCCAGCAGCTCAAAAACCCGGGACAGTTACTACGAGCAGTACTTC
CASSSKTRDSYYEQYF
>-|few|TRBV19|TRBJ1-5
TGTGCCAGTAGTCAGACAGCTAGCAATCAGCCCCAGCATTTT
CASSQTASNQPQHF
>TRBD2|many|TRBV29-1|TRBJ2-2
TGCAGCGTACGACTAGCGGGAGTTGCCGGGGAGCTGTTTTTT
CSVRLAGVAGELFF
>-|many|TRBV27|TRBJ1-5
TGTGCCAGCAGTCCGAGACAGAATAGCAATCAGCCCCAGCATTTT
CASSPRQNSNQPQHF
>TRBD2|many|TRBV6-1|TRBJ2-1
TGTGCCAGTCACCTTTTCGGGACTAGTGACAATGAGCAGTTCTTC
CASHLFGTSDNEQFF
>-|many|TRBV7-2|TRBJ2-7
TGTGCCAGCAGCTTTACGGTGCTCGAGCAGTACTTC
CASSFTVLEQYF
>TRBD1|many|TRBV29-1|TRBJ1-3
TGCAGCGGGACAGGGTCTGGAAACACCATATATTTT
CSGTGSGNTIYF
>TRBD2|few|TRBV20-1|TRBJ2-5
TGCAGTGCTCCGGGACTAGCGCGTTCTTTCCAAGAGACCCAGTACTTC
CSAPGLARSFQETQYF
>-|many|TRBV2|TRBJ1-1
TGTGCCAGCAGTGAAGTACAGGGATTTGCTGAAGCTTTCTTT
CASSEVQGFAEAFF
>-|-|TRBV14|TRBJ2-5
TGTGCCAGCAGCCAAGGGACACTGCAATCGACGTACTTC
CASSQGTLQSTYF